This T cell receptor (beta chain) emerged from a study of blood T cell repertoires in COVID-19 (dated by TCRdb to the early 2020s). With regard to the full study: Samples from collaborators originated in the United States, Italy and Spain and spanned both the acute and convalescent phases of COVID-19. The material from the prospective study consisted of cDNA or gDNA derived from T cells, B-cell-depleted T cells, or PBMCs. Deeply sampled blood TCRbeta repertoires from subjects exposed to, actively infected with, or recovered from COVID-19 were included in the dataset. A freely available public database, intended as a resource for researchers studying the immune response to SARS-CoV-2, is where the repertoires were released. Samples came from the ongoing ImmuneRACE study (first 160 participants) plus 1,254 subjects from 6 global collaborators. Nearly every sample came with metadata listing a de-identified subject ID, COVID-19 status, age in years and sex. Where available, HLA class I and class II types were taken from metadata supplied by the sample provider and were not determined by assay-based typing.

Details on this clone: The target of this receptor is not known. No much larger clone is present one base from it, and per-base qualities are unavailable. At the DNA level, this CDR3 is encoded by other sequences in the same sample as well.

TCRbeta CDR3 regions were amplified from genomic DNA using the immunoSEQ Assay, a bias-controlled multiplex PCR. Per the source publication's procedure: Nucleated cell counts per sample were estimated from amplification of reference gene primers within the assay. Sequence reads were collapsed and filtered to measure the absolute abundance of every unique TCRbeta CDR3 rearrangement. For each sample, productive Simpson clonality was calculated as the square root of Simpson's diversity index across productive rearrangements. TCRdb provides this immuneACCESS table in a form limited to in-frame rearrangements. Some clones are lacking; in checked studies, under half of them reflect an unresolved V gene, and why the rest are absent is not known. Clone size and V and J calls were adopted from that table, with D and trimming inferred from the DNA. This sample lists around 280,000 clones; 90% were detected once. Roughly 1.5% of the sample goes to the ten largest clones.

The paper's findings and limits, for the study overall: The quantity of clinical and demographic metadata differed by source and by participant and was supplied without curation.

Participants in the prospective study were aged roughly 18 to 100 years, lived in 24 United States geographic areas, and enrolled through a virtual design. Cohort assignment in the prospective study relied on participant-reported clinical history from a screening survey and a study questionnaire. In the prospective study, mobile phlebotomists collected whole blood, serum and a nasopharyngeal or oropharyngeal swab from each participant. Prospective study participants could optionally give additional blood draws and questionnaires over a roughly 2-month period. Before DNA extraction, prospective study blood samples were shipped either frozen or at room temperature. Sequences MDHEN (CDR1) and SYDVKM (CDR2) are obtained from the germline V gene. Trimmed from V: 1 base; trimmed from J: 5 bases; junction bases lacking a gene match: 2. CDR3 length: 14 amino acids, cysteine to phenylalanine. Only the CDR3 portion is preserved as DNA: 42 bases, with reading frame beginning at the first base.

Recombination linked TRBV28 to TRBJ2-1, with 7 central nucleotides matching TRBD1. The clonotype was recovered from a woman aged 18 to 35 with acute COVID-19. Sequenced sample: PBMCs or T cells enriched from blood (not recorded which). DNA sequence: TGTGCCAGCAGTTTATTAGGGGGCAACAATGAGCAGTTCTTC. This sequence encodes CASSLLGGNNEQFF.